This passage covers 11 T cell receptor beta chains from one sample sequenced in a study of cytomegalovirus exposure and HLA in healthy donors (dated by TCRdb to about 2017). Receptor libraries were prepared by the immunoSEQ multiplex PCR assay. The multiplex PCR relied on a mix of 60 forward primers for TCR Vbeta segments and 13 reverse primers for TCR Jbeta segments. The clones in this table, taken by TCRdb from immuneACCESS, are in-frame only. Not every clone is retained; where verified, under half of the shortfall comes from an unresolved V gene, and the cause of the rest is unknown. The sample includes fewer than 150,000 clones, with about 66% observed a single time. The ten most abundant clones make up around 1.6% of the sample. Source material: PBMCs. Every receptor here comes from a human donor in good health.

This chain links TRBV7-9 with TRBJ1-1, with D perhaps TRBD1 (6 bases). The CDR3 has 13 residues. V shed 5 bases and J shed 7 bases, with 14 bases lying between them. CDR1 SEHNR and CDR2 FQNEAQ come from the germline V gene (reference sequence). CDR3 region: CASSPGQQDEAFF. The DNA of the CDR3 is TGTGCCAGCAGCCCAGGACAGCAGGATGAAGCTTTCTTT. The full variable domain, completed using reference TRBV7-9 and TRBJ1-1, is DTGVSQNPRHKITKRGQNVTFRCDPISEHNRLYWYRQTLGQGPEFLTYFQNEAQLEKSRLLSDRFSAERPKGSFSTLEIQRTEQGDSAMYLCASSPGQQDEAFFGQGTRLTVV.

The V call is TRBV5-6, the J call TRBJ2-2; 9 positions match TRBD1. The germline gives CDR1 SGHDT, CDR2 YYEEEE. Trimming removed 2 bases from V and 6 bases from J; junction bases left unmatched: 5. This CDR3 spans 15 amino acids. CDR3 protein: CASSFGTGYAGELFF. Here the CDR3 DNA reads TGTGCCAGCAGCTTTGGGACAGGGTACGCCGGGGAGCTGTTTTTT.

The chain is built from TRBV2 and TRBJ2-3, with D maybe TRBD2 (5 bases). The CDR3 consists of 13 residues. Trimming took 5 bases from V and 2 from J, leaving 8 bases between them. Germline V CDR1 and CDR2: SNHLY, FYNNEI. Here the CDR3 reads CASSRGNTDTQYF. The CDR3 nucleotides are TGTGCCAGCAGTCGGGGAAACACAGATACGCAGTATTTT.

The table lists this clone with a few counts. V usage is TRBV9 and J usage is TRBJ2-3, with 8 bases aligning to TRBD2. V shed 0 bases, J shed 2 bases, and the junction held 11 bases outside the gene matches. CDR1 and CDR2 from the germline V gene are SGDLS and YYNGEE. The length of the CDR3 is 18 residues. Here the CDR3 DNA reads TGTGCCAGCAGCGTAGGAATAGGGGCGGGGGGTTTCACAGATACGCAGTATTTT. This gives the protein CASSVGIGAGGFTDTQYF.

This clone was seen once. V and J are TRBV6-5 and TRBJ2-2; 7 bases match TRBD2. Trimming removed 6 bases from V and 2 bases from J; junction bases left unmatched: 3. This CDR3 comprises 14 residues. CDR1 and CDR2 from the germline V gene are MNHEY and SVGAGI. CDR3 in DNA: TGTGCCAGCAGCCAGGGACTAAACACCGGGGAGCTGTTTTTT. Protein sequence: CASSQGLNTGELFF.

This chain links TRBV7-6 with TRBJ2-7; 7 bases are shared with TRBD1. The CDR3 covers 15 residues. Trimming removed 1 base from V and 3 bases from J; junction bases left unmatched: 6. The germline gives CDR1 SGHVS, CDR2 FNYEAQ. The CDR3 DNA reads as TGTGCCAGCAGCTTAGGACAGGGTGGGGGCTACGAGCAGTACTTC. The encoded protein is CASSLGQGGGYEQYF.

V gene TRBV4-3 combines with J gene TRBJ2-6; D is uncertain. V dropped 0 bases and J dropped 1 base, with 4 bases sitting between them. The CDR3 spans 15 residues. Looked up from germline, CDR1 is LGHNA and CDR2 is YSLEER. Here the CDR3 DNA reads TGCGCCAGCAGCCAAGATCTGTCTGGGGCCAACGTCCTGACTTTC. Its translation: CASSQDLSGANVLTF.

The chain carries TRBV10-3 and TRBJ2-7; 7 bases line up with TRBD1. CDR3 length: 15 amino acids. The germline V gene encodes CDR1 ENHRY and CDR2 SYGVKD. J gave up 5 bases and V 0 bases, and 7 bases lay outside the gene matches. The CDR3 coding sequence is TGTGCCATCAGTGAGTCACTGGACAGGTTCGACGAGCAGTACTTC. It codes for CAISESLDRFDEQYF.

The gene calls are TRBV5-4 and TRBJ2-1; 8 positions agree with TRBD2. J gave up 5 bases and V 6 bases, and 10 bases lay outside the gene matches. Germline V lookup: CDR1 SGHNT, CDR2 YYREEE (reference sequence). The CDR3 totals 15 residues. In DNA form, the CDR3 reads TGTGCCAGCACCGTGGGGCTAGCGGGCAACAATGAGCAGTTCTTC. Translated, it gives CASTVGLAGNNEQFF.

The chain is built from TRBV5-1 and TRBJ2-7; the match to TRBD2 covers 10 bases. The CDR3 has 15 amino acids. The J segment lost 0 bases and the V segment lost 2 bases, leaving 2 bases of the junction unmatched. Germline CDR1 reads SGHRS; CDR2 reads YFSETQ. The CDR3 sequence is CASSLLAGGSYEQYF. CDR3 DNA sequence: TGCGCCAGCAGCTTATTAGCGGGAGGCTCCTACGAGCAGTACTTC.

The chain joins TRBV29-1 to TRBJ2-3; 11 bases are shared with TRBD2. CDR1 and CDR2 from the germline V gene are SQVTM and ANQGSEA. V was clipped by 6 bases and J by 0 bases; unmatched bases: 2. This CDR3 has 14 residues. Written as DNA, the CDR3 is TGCAGCGTGGGACTAGCGGTTAGCACAGATACGCAGTATTTT. Translated: CSVGLAVSTDTQYF.